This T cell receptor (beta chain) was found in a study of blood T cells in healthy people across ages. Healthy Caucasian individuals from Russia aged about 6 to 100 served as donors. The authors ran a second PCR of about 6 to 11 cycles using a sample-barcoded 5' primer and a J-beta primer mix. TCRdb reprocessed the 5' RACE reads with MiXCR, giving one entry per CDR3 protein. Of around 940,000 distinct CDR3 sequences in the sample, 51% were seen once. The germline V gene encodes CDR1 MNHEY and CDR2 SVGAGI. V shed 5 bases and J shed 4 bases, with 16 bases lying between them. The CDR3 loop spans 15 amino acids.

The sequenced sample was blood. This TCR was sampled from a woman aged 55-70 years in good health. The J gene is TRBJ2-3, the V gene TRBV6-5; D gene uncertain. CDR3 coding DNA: TGTGCCAGCAGTAAGGACGAAAGCTCCGCAGATACGCAGTATTTT. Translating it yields CASSKDESSADTQYF.